This T cell receptor beta chain was captured in a study of blood T cell repertoires in COVID-19. Study information: Samples of COVID-19 (acute and convalescent) were obtained from the United States, Italy and Spain. PBMCs, B-cell-depleted T cells, or T cells were the source of the cDNA or gDNA that made up the material.

The CDR3 has 17 amino acids. Germline V gene data show CDR1 as PRHDT and CDR2 as FYEKMQ (reference sequence). Trimming cost V 5 bases and J 3 bases; bases outside gene matches: 14. Original analysis: Amplifying reference gene primers gave estimates of nucleated cell counts. The protocol was immunoSEQ multiplex PCR, while the TCRdb copy is restricted to in-frame clones and leaves out a portion. The DNA gave D and trimming, while V, J and clone size come from that table. The table records 60,000 to 90,000 clones, 73% of them present only once. The sequence derives from a man aged 55 to 70 with acute or convalescent COVID-19. The chain joins TRBV13 to TRBJ2-5; 8 bases align to TRBD1. The sequenced sample was peripheral blood. The CDR3 sequence is CASSGDGQGFIEETQYF. CDR3 nucleotide sequence: TGTGCCAGCAGCGGGGACGGACAGGGTTTTATCGAAGAGACCCAGTACTTC.